The clone carrying this T cell receptor (beta chain) was seen only a few times. Its target is not known. Germline lookup yields CDR1 SGDLS and CDR2 YYNGEE. This CDR3 comprises 14 residues. The V and J ends lost 4 bases and 3 bases, in that order; junction bases with no gene match: 7. A J-beta primer mix and a sample-barcoded 5' primer were used in a second PCR of about 7 to 12 cycles. TCRdb redid the calling of the 5' RACE reads with MiXCR, one entry per CDR3 protein. Found here are fewer than 650,000 distinct CDR3 sequences, over 25% of them singletons; the top ten hold approximately 3.5%. The source of the sample is a study of blood T cells in healthy people across ages. Regarding the study as a whole: Expanded clonotype shifts may have been confounded, as the donors had an unknown CMV status. TCR beta diversity was tightly associated with the proportion of naive T cells.

These data were likewise used in another study, on T cells of mothers and their children. As that study records: In this cohort, donors were a few healthy Caucasian mothers plus their six children. An overlap that was slightly higher, though non-significant, was seen in related mother-child pairs versus unrelated pairs.

Source material: blood. This sequence was found in a boy between 2 and 10 years old in good health. The rearrangement links TRBV9 to TRBJ2-7; 7 positions agree with TRBD1. The CDR3, as DNA: TGTGCCAGCAGCACTCAGGGGGAAGGCTACGAGCAGTACTTC. It specifies CASSTQGEGYEQYF.